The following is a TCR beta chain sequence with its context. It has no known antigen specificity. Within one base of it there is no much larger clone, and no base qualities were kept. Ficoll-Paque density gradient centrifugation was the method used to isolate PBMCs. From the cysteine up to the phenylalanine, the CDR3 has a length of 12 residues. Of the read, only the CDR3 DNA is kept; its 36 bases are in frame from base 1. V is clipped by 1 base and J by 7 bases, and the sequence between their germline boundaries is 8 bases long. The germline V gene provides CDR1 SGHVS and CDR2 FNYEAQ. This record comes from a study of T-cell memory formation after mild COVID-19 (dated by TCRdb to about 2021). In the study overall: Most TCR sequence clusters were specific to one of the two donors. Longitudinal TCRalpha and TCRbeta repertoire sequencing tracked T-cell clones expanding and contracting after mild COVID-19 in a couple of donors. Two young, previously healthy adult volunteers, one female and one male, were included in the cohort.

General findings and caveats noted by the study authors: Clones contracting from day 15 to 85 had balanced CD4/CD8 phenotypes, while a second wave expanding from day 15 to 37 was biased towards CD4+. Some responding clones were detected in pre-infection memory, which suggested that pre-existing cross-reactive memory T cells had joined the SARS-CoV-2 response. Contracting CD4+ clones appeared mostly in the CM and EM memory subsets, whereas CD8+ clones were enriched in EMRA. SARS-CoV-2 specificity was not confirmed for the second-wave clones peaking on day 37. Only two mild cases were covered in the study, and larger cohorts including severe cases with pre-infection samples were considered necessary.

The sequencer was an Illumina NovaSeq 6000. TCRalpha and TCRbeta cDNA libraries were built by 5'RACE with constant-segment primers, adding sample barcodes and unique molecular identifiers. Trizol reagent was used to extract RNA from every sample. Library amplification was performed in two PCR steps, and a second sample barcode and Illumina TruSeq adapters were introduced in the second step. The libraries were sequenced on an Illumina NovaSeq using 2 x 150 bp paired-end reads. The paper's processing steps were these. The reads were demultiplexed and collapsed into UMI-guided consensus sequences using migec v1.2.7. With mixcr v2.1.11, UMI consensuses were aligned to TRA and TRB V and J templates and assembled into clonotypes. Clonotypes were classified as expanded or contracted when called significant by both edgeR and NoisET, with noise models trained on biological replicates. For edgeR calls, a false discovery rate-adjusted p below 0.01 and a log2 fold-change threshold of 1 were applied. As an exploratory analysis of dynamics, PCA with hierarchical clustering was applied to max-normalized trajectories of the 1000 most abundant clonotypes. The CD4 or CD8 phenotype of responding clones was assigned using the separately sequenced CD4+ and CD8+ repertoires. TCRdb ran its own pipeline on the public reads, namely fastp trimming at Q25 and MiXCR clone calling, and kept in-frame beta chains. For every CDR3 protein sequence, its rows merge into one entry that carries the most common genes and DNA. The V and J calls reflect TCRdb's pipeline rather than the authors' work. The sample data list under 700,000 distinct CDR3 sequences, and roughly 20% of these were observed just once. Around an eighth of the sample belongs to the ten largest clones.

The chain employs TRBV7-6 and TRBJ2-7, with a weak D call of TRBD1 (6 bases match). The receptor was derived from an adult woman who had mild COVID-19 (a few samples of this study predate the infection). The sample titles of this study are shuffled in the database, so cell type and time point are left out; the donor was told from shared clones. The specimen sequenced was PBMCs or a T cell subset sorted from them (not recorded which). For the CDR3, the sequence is CASSLVQGEQYF. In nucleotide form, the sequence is TGTGCCAGCAGCTTAGTACAGGGAGAGCAGTACTTC.